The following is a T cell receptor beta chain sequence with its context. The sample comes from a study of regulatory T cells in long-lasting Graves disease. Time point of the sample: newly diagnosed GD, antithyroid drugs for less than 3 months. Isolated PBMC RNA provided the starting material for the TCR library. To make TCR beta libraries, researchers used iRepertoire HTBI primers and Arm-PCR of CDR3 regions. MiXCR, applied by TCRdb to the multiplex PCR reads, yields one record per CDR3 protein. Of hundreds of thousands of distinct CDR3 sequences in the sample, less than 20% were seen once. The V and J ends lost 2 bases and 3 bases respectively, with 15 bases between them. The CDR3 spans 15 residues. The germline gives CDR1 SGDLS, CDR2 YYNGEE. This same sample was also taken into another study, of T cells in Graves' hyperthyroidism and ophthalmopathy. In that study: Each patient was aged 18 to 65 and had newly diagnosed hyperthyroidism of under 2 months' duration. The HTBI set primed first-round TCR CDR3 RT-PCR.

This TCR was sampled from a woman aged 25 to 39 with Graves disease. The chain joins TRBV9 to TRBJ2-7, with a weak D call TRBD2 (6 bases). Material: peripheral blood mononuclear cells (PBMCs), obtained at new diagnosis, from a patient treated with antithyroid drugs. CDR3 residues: CASSVGGGTNYEQYF. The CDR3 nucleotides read TGTGCCAGCAGCGTCGGTGGCGGGACGAACTACGAGCAGTACTTC.